This TCR beta chain stems from a study of T cell responses to AZD1222 COVID-19 vaccine. TCRdb's table, derived via immunoSEQ multiplex PCR, lists solely in-frame clones and lacks some. The sample includes fewer than 110,000 clones, nearly 90% seen only once; the top ten take around 4.9%. General study points: Spike-specific TCRs gained breadth and depth after people received two AZD1222 doses. Possibly, clonal diversity was underestimated; donors were largely white British and included more females. Reportedly, close to half of spike-specific TCRs are directed against unmutated variant regions.

Germline loops: CDR1 SGHVS, CDR2 FQNEAQ. This CDR3 contains 13 residues. The V gene lost 2 bases and the J gene lost 2 bases, with 6 bases spanning the gap. Concerning this clone: Its antigen is undetermined.

Sequences were derived from peripheral blood, sampled 28 days after the second AZD1222 dose. The chain recombines TRBV7-8 with TRBJ2-5; D is unresolved. The clonotype was recovered from an adult who received the AZD1222 COVID-19 vaccine. This chain's CDR3 is CASSLSTQETQYF. Written as DNA, the CDR3 is TGTGCCAGCAGCTTAAGTACACAAGAGACCCAGTACTTC.